Presented here are 27 T cell receptor beta chains from one specimen sequenced in a study of blood T cell repertoires in COVID-19. Method: immunoSEQ multiplex PCR; TCRdb's copy keeps in-frame clones and lacks some. Of around 180,000 clones in the sample, roughly 79% were seen once. Sequenced: peripheral blood. All receptors come from a woman of 80 years or more with COVID-19, enrolled during active disease.

This sequence joins TRBV5-6 and TRBJ1-4; D ambiguous. The V gene's germline CDR1 is SGHDT and CDR2 YYEEEE. Trimming left V 5 bases short and J 8 bases short, with 16 bases between. There are 14 residues in the CDR3. The CDR3 DNA reads as TGTGCCAGCAGGCTCGGTTCGGGTCGAGAAAAACTGTTTTTT. Translated, it gives CASRLGSGREKLFF.

CDR3: CASSQDHTTDTQYF. Written as DNA, the CDR3 is TGTGCCAGCAGCCAAGACCACACCACAGATACGCAGTATTTT. This chain connects TRBV4-2 to TRBJ2-3; D gene uncertain. The CDR3 contains 14 residues. CDR1 is LGHNA, CDR2 YNFKEQ, per germline. Trimming left V 0 bases short and J 2 bases short, with 6 bases between.

This rearrangement joins TRBV6-5 to TRBJ2-7; 9 nucleotides match TRBD1. CDR3 length: 15 residues. From germline, CDR1 is MNHEY and CDR2 SVGAGI. Trimming removed 2 bases from V and 0 bases from J; junction bases left unmatched: 2. The CDR3 loop reads CASSYGTGLSYEQYF. For the CDR3, the DNA is TGTGCCAGCAGTTACGGGACAGGGCTCTCCTACGAGCAGTACTTC.

This chain uses TRBV11-2 with TRBJ2-3; 15 nucleotides match TRBD2. The CDR3 consists of 16 residues. CDR1 is SGHAT, CDR2 FQNNGV, per germline. Unmatched junction bases numbered 6, after V lost 5 bases and J lost 6 bases. CDR3 DNA sequence: TGTGCCAGCAGCCCAGGACTAGCGGGGGGGCAGGATACGCAGTATTTT. Its protein product is CASSPGLAGGQDTQYF.

The chain has TRBV2 and TRBJ2-3, with D uncertain. CDR1 and CDR2 (germline): SNHLY, FYNNEI. V was shortened by 5 bases and J by 2 bases, with 5 bases between the two germline ends. The CDR3 runs 12 residues. CDR3 nucleotides: TGTGCCAGCAGTCTGTACACAGATACGCAGTATTTT. It encodes CASSLYTDTQYF.

The gene calls are TRBV7-6 and TRBJ2-7; 12 nucleotides match TRBD1. The CDR3 has 17 amino acids. Per the germline V gene, CDR1 is SGHVS and CDR2 is FNYEAQ. Trimming cost V 5 bases and J 3 bases; bases outside gene matches: 11. For the CDR3, the DNA is TGTGCCAGCAGCCCCCTTCGCGGGACAGGGGGCAACTACGAGCAGTACTTC. It translates to CASSPLRGTGGNYEQYF.

This clone appeared a single time. The V gene is TRBV7-9, the J gene TRBJ2-2; 7 bases match TRBD1. The CDR3 length is 14 residues. CDR1 and CDR2 (germline): SEHNR, FQNEAQ (reference sequence). With V trimmed by 5 bases and J by 10 bases, 10 bases remained unmatched. CDR3 sequence: CASSAGQDRLELFF. In nucleotides, the CDR3 is TGTGCCAGCAGCGCAGGACAGGACAGGCTGGAGCTGTTTTTT.

The V and J genes are TRBV7-9 and TRBJ1-1; unclear D gene. V dropped 5 bases and J dropped 4 bases, with 8 bases sitting between them. The germline V gene encodes CDR1 SEHNR and CDR2 FQNEAQ (reference sequence). This CDR3 has 12 residues. CDR3 sequence reads: CASSGSGTEAFF. In DNA, the CDR3 is TGTGCCAGCAGCGGGTCGGGCACTGAAGCTTTCTTT.

The V and J genes are TRBV2 and TRBJ2-5; D not certain. The V end lost 2 bases, the J end lost 1 base, and 8 bases lay between the germline ends. The CDR3 is made up of 14 amino acids. Per the germline V gene, CDR1 is SNHLY and CDR2 is FYNNEI. This chain's CDR3 is CASSELVPQETQYF. The CDR3 DNA sequence: TGTGCCAGCAGTGAATTAGTACCCCAAGAGACCCAGTACTTC. Complete variable domain (other parts from reference TRBV2 and TRBJ2-5): EPEVTQTPSHQVTQMGQEVILRCVPISNHLYFYWYRQILGQKVEFLVSFYNNEISEKSEIFDDQFSVERPDGSNFTLKIRSTKLEDSAMYFCASSELVPQETQYFGPGTRLLVL.

This clone was counted a few times. This chain connects TRBV4-1 to TRBJ1-2; D might be TRBD1 (6 bases). Germline CDR1 is MGHRA and CDR2 is YSYEKL. This CDR3 has 14 amino acids. V lost 6 bases and J lost 5, with 16 bases in between. Here the CDR3 reads CASRATGYGYGYTF. The DNA of the CDR3 is TGCGCCAGCAGGGCGACAGGCTATGGATATGGCTACACCTTC.

This rearrangement joins TRBV18 to TRBJ1-5; possibly TRBD1 for D (5 bases). This CDR3 is 14 amino acids long. Per germline, CDR1 KGHSH and CDR2 LQKENI. The V end was cut by 6 bases, the J end by 4 bases, with 13 bases between. CDR3 residues: CASSRRGGNQPQHF. CDR3 in DNA: TGTGCCAGCTCCCGACGGGGGGGTAATCAGCCCCAGCATTTT.

V is TRBV3-1 (or the pseudogene TRBV3-2) and J is TRBJ1-6, with D uncertain. The CDR3 sequence is 15 residues long. Looked up from germline, CDR1 is LGHDT and CDR2 is YNNKEL (reference sequence). Trimming cost V 4 bases and J 8 bases, with 15 bases left between them. The CDR3 spells CASSRGSRNDSPLHF. In DNA, the CDR3 is TGTGCCAGCAGCCGAGGATCGCGGAATGATTCACCCCTCCACTTT.

The chain recombines TRBV3-1 (or the pseudogene TRBV3-2) with TRBJ2-2; D might be TRBD2 (7 bases). The length of the CDR3 is 18 residues. V was cut by 2 bases and J by 1 base, with 17 bases left in between. Germline-derived CDR1 and CDR2 are LGHDT and YNNKEL (reference sequence). The CDR3 is CASSQLGGRGQNTGELFF. CDR3 nucleotides: TGTGCCAGCAGCCAACTGGGAGGGCGGGGGCAGAACACCGGGGAGCTGTTTTTT.

This chain uses TRBV5-1 with TRBJ2-2; D may be TRBD1 (5 bases). There are 16 residues in the CDR3. The ends were cut back, 0 bases at V and 1 base at J, with 10 bases in the middle. The germline V gene has CDR1 SGHRS and CDR2 YFSETQ. The CDR3 loop reads CASSLVIGVNTGELFF. The DNA of the CDR3 is TGCGCCAGCAGCTTGGTAATAGGGGTGAACACCGGGGAGCTGTTTTTT. Full variable domain (missing parts from reference TRBV5-1 and TRBJ2-2): KAGVTQTPRYLIKTRGQQVTLSCSPISGHRSVSWYQQTPGQGLQFLFEYFSETQRNKGNFPGRFSGRQFSNSRSEMNVSTLELGDSALYLCASSLVIGVNTGELFFGEGSRLTVL.

V usage is TRBV7-3 and J usage is TRBJ1-6; D is ambiguous. Germline V gives CDR1 SGHTA, CDR2 FQGTGA. The CDR3 has 13 amino acids. V gave up 3 bases and J gave up 7 bases, with 7 bases separating them. The CDR3 region is CASSLAVNSPLHF. The CDR3 coding sequence is TGTGCCAGCAGCTTGGCGGTAAATTCACCCCTCCACTTT. Full variable domain (missing parts from reference TRBV7-3 and TRBJ1-6): GAGVSQTPSNKVTEKGKYVELRCDPISGHTALYWYRQSLGQGPEFLIYFQGTGAADDSGLPNDRFFAVRPEGSVSTLKIQRTERGDSAVYLCASSLAVNSPLHFGNGTRLTVT.

J is TRBJ1-6 and V is TRBV10-3, with D possibly matching TRBD1 (6 bases). CDR1 ENHRY and CDR2 SYGVKD come from the germline V gene. Trimming took off 6 bases at V and 7 bases at J, with 13 bases between the two ends. There are 14 residues in the CDR3. The CDR3 region has the DNA TGTGCCATCAGAGAACAGGGCAAGAATTCACCCCTCCACTTT. It encodes CAIREQGKNSPLHF.

The chain recombines TRBV24-1 with TRBJ2-2; 11 positions agree with TRBD2. Germline V gives CDR1 KGHDR, CDR2 SFDVKD. This CDR3 has 13 residues. The J segment lost 6 bases and the V segment lost 10 bases, leaving 3 bases of the junction unmatched. The CDR3 region has the DNA TGTGCCACTAGCGGGAGGGTACCCGGGGAGCTGTTTTTT. Encoded protein: CATSGRVPGELFF.

The gene calls are TRBV4-2 and TRBJ1-4, with 8 bases fitting TRBD1. This CDR3 region has 16 residues. Germline CDR1 and CDR2: LGHNA and YNFKEQ. V lost 0 bases and J lost 8; bases outside the gene matches: 8. CDR3 sequence (DNA): TGTGCCAGCAGCCAAGATAATACAGGGGGTGGAGAAAAACTGTTTTTT. Encoded protein: CASSQDNTGGGEKLFF.

The V and J genes are TRBV6-6 and TRBJ1-1; 9 nucleotides match TRBD1. The V gene end was trimmed by 2 bases and the J gene end by 1 base; junction bases not matched to a gene: 5. Germline V CDR1 and CDR2: MNHNY, SVGAGI (reference sequence). The CDR3 is 16 amino acids. CDR3 nucleotide sequence: TGTGCCAGCAGTTACACCTTGGGACAGGGGAACACTGAAGCTTTCTTT. Protein: CASSYTLGQGNTEAFF.

This chain links TRBV2 with TRBJ2-3; 10 bases agree with TRBD2. Germline CDR1 SNHLY, CDR2 FYNNEI. The CDR3 consists of 15 residues. V lost 4 bases to trimming and J lost 4 bases; unmatched junction nucleotides: 5. Here the CDR3 reads CASSVLAGEADTQYF. The CDR3 DNA reads TGTGCCAGCAGTGTCCTAGCGGGAGAGGCAGATACGCAGTATTTT.

In regard to this clone: Relative to the germline gene, one junction end is altered; a read error may explain this. This chain joins TRBV7-7 and TRBJ2-1; 11 bases map to TRBD2. There are 15 residues in the CDR3. Germline V gives CDR1 SSHAT, CDR2 FNYEAQ (reference sequence). The CDR3 DNA sequence: TGTGCTAGCAGACCACGACTAGCGGGAAGCAATGAGCAGTTCTTC. Residues: CASRPRLAGSNEQFF.

The chain carries TRBV7-9 and TRBJ1-6, with D hard to call. The ends were cut back, 6 bases at V and 7 bases at J, with 13 bases in the middle. The CDR3 is made up of 14 amino acids. The V gene's germline CDR1 is SEHNR and CDR2 FQNEAQ (reference sequence). CDR3 region: CASSSGIGNSPLHF. The CDR3 coding sequence is TGTGCCAGCAGTTCCGGGATTGGGAATTCACCCCTCCACTTT.

This chain joins TRBV4-1 and TRBJ1-1; 10 bases match TRBD1. The CDR3 has 14 residues. Per the germline V gene, CDR1 is MGHRA and CDR2 is YSYEKL. Losses at the gene ends were 3 bases for V and 6 bases for J; bases not matched to a gene: 4. The CDR3 DNA reads as TGCGCCAGCAGCCAGGCTGGACAGGGGGCTGAAGCTTTCTTT. Protein product: CASSQAGQGAEAFF.

The chain employs TRBV28 and TRBJ2-1, with TRBD2 matching 7 bases. The CDR3 spans 13 residues. The V and J ends lost 5 bases and 5 bases, in that order; junction bases with no gene match: 3. Germline CDR1 reads MDHEN; CDR2 reads SYDVKM. CDR3 in amino acids: CASSGGGDNEQFF. The CDR3 DNA reads TGTGCCAGCAGTGGTGGGGGGGACAATGAGCAGTTCTTC.

Here the CDR3 DNA reads TGTGCCAGCAGCCGAAGACTAGCGGGGGGGCTTAATGAGCAGTTCTTC. As protein: CASSRRLAGGLNEQFF. V usage is TRBV9 and J usage is TRBJ2-1, with TRBD2 identical over 14 bases. Germline V gene sequence: CDR1 SGDLS, CDR2 YYNGEE. CDR3 length equals 16 residues. The trim removed 4 bases at V and 7 bases at J, leaving 7 bases unmatched.

This rearrangement joins TRBV7-9 to TRBJ2-3; TRBD2 agrees at 11 bases. V lost 0 bases, J lost 4 bases, and 9 bases stayed unmatched. The CDR3 totals 18 residues. The germline V gene encodes CDR1 SEHNR and CDR2 FQNEAQ (reference sequence). The CDR3 DNA is TGTGCCAGCAGCTTAGCTCAGTATAGCGGGAGGGCCTCAGATACGCAGTATTTT. Translating gives CASSLAQYSGRASDTQYF.

The gene calls are TRBV30 and TRBJ1-1; perhaps TRBD1 as D (5 bases). V was pared by 0 bases and J by 1 base, with 6 bases between. The germline V gene encodes CDR1 GTSNPN and CDR2 SVGIG (reference sequence). The CDR3 has 13 residues. The CDR3 DNA reads as TGTGCCTGGAGTGTGCAGGGGAACACTGAAGCTTTCTTT. This codes for CAWSVQGNTEAFF. Combining the CDR3 with reference TRBV30 and TRBJ1-1 gives the whole variable domain SQTIHQWPATLVQPVGSPLSLECTVEGTSNPNLYWYRQAAGRGLQLLFYSVGIGQISSEVPQNLSASRPQDRQFILSSKKLLLSDSGFYLCAWSVQGNTEAFFGQGTRLTVV.